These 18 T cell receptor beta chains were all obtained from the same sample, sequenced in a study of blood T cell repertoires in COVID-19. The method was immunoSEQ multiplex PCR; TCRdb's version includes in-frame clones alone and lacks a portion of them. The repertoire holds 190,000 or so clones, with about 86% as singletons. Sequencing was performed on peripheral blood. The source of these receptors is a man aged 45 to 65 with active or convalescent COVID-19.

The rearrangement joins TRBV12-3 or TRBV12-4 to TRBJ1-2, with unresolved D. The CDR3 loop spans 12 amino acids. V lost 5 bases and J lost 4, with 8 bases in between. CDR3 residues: CASSGGGYGYTF. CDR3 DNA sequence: TGTGCCAGCAGTGGCGGTGGCTATGGCTACACCTTC.

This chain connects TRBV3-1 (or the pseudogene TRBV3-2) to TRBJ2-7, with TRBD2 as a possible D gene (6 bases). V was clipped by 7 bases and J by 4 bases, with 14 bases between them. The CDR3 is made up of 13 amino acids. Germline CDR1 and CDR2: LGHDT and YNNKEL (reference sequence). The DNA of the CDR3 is TGTGCCAGCACCGCGGGGACCGTATACGAGCAGTACTTC. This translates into CASTAGTVYEQYF.

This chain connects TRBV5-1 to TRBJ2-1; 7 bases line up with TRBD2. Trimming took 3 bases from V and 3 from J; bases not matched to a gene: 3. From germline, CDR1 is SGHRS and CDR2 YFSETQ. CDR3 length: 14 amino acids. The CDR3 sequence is CASSYSGIYNEQFF. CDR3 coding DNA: TGCGCCAGCAGCTACAGCGGGATCTACAATGAGCAGTTCTTC. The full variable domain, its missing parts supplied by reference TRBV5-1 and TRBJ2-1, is KAGVTQTPRYLIKTRGQQVTLSCSPISGHRSVSWYQQTPGQGLQFLFEYFSETQRNKGNFPGRFSGRQFSNSRSEMNVSTLELGDSALYLCASSYSGIYNEQFFGPGTRLTVL.

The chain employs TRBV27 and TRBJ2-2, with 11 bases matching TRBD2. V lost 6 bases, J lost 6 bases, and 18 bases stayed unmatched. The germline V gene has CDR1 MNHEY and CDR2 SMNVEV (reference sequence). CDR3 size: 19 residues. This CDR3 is CASRPRGLLAGVSSGELFF. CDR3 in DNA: TGTGCCAGCAGACCTAGGGGTCTACTAGCGGGAGTATCGTCCGGGGAGCTGTTTTTT.

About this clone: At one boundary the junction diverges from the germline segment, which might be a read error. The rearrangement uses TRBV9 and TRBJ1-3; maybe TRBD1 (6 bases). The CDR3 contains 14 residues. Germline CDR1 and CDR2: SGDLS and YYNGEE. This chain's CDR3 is CASSVDPHQGGVGF. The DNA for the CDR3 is TGTGCCAGCAGCGTAGACCCCCATCAAGGGGGGGTTGGTTTT.

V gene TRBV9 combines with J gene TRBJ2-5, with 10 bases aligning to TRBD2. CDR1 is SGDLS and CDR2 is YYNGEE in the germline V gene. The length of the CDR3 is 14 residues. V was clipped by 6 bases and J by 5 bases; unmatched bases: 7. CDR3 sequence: CASTRLAGGETQYF. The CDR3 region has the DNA TGTGCCAGCACCCGACTAGCGGGTGGGGAGACCCAGTACTTC.

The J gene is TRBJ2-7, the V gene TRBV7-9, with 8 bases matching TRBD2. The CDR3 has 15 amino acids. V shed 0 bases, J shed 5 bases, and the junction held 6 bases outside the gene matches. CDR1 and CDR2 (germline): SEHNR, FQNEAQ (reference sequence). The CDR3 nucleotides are TGTGCCAGCAGCTTAGCAGCGGGAGTTCTAAACGAGCAGTACTTC. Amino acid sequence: CASSLAAGVLNEQYF.

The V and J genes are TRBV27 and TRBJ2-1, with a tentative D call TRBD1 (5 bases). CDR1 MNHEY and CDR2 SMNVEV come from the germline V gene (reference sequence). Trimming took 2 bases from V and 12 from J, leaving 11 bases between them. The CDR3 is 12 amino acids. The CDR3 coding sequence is TGTGCCAGCAGTTTACCAGGGTTACGGCAGTTCTTC. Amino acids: CASSLPGLRQFF.

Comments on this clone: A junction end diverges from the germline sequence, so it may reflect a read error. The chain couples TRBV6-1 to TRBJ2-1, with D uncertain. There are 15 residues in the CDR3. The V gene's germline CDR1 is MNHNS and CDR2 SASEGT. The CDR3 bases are TGTGCCAGCAGCGAAGACGGTGGCTCCTACAATGAGCAGTTCTTC. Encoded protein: CASSEDGGSYNEQFF.

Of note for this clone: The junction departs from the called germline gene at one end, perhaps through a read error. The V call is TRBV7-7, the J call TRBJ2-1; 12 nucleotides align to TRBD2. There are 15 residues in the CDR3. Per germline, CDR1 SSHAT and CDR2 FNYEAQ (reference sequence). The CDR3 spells CASSPSGGANNEQFF. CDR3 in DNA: TGTGCTAGCAGCCCTAGCGGGGGGGCAAACAATGAGCAGTTCTTC.

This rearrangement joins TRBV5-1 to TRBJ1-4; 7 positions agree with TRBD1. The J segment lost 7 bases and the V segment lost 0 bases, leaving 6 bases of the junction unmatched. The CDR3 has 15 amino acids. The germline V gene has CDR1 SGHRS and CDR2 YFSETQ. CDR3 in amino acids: CASSLAGGEFEKLFF. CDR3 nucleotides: TGCGCCAGCAGCTTGGCAGGGGGAGAATTTGAAAAACTGTTTTTT.

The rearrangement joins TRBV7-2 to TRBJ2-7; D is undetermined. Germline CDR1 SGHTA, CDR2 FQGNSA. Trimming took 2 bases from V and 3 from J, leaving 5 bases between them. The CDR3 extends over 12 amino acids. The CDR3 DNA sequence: TGTGCCAGCAGCTTACTAGACTACGAGCAGTACTTC. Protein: CASSLLDYEQYF.

In nucleotides, the CDR3 is TGTGCCAGCAGTTATTCGGGCAGGGGGCTTGGGTCCTACAATGAGCAGTTCTTC. It encodes CASSYSGRGLGSYNEQFF. This chain uses TRBV6-2 or TRBV6-3 with TRBJ2-1; 8 nucleotides align to TRBD1. The germline CDR1 and CDR2 sequences are MNHEY and SVGEGT. V shed 3 bases and J 1 base; nucleotides not matched to a gene: 11. This CDR3 region has 18 residues.

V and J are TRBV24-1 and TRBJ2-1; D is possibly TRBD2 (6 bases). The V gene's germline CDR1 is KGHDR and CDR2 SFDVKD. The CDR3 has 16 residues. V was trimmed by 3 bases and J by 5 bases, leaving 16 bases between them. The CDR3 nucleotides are TGTGCCACCAGTGATGCACTTAGCGGAGACGACAATGAGCAGTTCTTC. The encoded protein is CATSDALSGDDNEQFF.

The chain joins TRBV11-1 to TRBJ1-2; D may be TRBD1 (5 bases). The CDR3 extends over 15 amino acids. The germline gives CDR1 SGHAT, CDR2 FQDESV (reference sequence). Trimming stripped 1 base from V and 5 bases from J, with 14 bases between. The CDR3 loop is CASSLDTKGRYGYTF. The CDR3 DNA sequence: TGTGCCAGCAGCTTAGATACCAAGGGGAGGTATGGCTACACCTTC.

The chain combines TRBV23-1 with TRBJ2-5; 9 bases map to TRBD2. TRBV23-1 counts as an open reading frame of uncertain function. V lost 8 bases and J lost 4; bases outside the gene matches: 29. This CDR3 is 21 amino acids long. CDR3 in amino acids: CASCRQGNPPLAGQEVETQYF. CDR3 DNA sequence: TGCGCCAGCTGTCGACAGGGCAATCCCCCACTAGCGGGCCAAGAGGTAGAGACCCAGTACTTC.

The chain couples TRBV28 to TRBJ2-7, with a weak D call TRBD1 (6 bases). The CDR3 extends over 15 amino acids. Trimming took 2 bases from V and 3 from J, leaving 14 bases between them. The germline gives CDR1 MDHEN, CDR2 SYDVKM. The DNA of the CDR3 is TGTGCCAGCAGTTTAAGTAGTTGGGGGCACTACGAGCAGTACTTC. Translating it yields CASSLSSWGHYEQYF. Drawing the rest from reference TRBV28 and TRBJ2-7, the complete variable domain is DVKVTQSSRYLVKRTGEKVFLECVQDMDHENMFWYRQDPGLGLRLIYFSYDVKMKEKGDIPEGYSVSREKKERFSLILESASTNQTSMYLCASSLSSWGHYEQYFGPGTRLTVT.

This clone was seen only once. CDR3 sequence reads: CASISASGGRSYNEQFF. Here the CDR3 DNA reads TGTGCCAGCATTTCGGCTAGCGGGGGGCGTTCCTACAATGAGCAGTTCTTC. This rearrangement joins TRBV2 to TRBJ2-1; 11 bases are a match to TRBD2. V was clipped by 7 bases and J by 1 base; unmatched bases: 9. Germline V gives CDR1 SNHLY, CDR2 FYNNEI. There are 17 residues in the CDR3.